The 15 T cell receptor beta chains reported below all come from one sample, sequenced in a study of T-cell reconstitution after alpha-beta-depleted transplantation in children (dated by TCRdb to about 2016). Interpreted using the paper, the treatment or condition label stands for: allogeneic hematopoietic cell transplantation with graft depleted of TCRalphabeta T cells and CD19 B cells. The library came from PCR. The sequencer listed for this sample is Illumina HiSeq 2500. TCR libraries were prepared with molecular barcoding, using unique molecular identifiers to normalize TCRbeta repertoire quantification. TCRdb ran its own pipeline on the public reads, namely fastp trimming at Q25 and MiXCR clone calling, and kept in-frame beta chains. Rows with a matching CDR3 protein are joined into one entry that keeps the most common DNA and genes. Here the sample has approximately 980,000 distinct CDR3 sequences; about 26% occur a single time. The ten largest clonotypes hold roughly 28% of the sample.

The sample in question was PBMCs, mostly from graft donor cells, obtained 360 days after TCRalphabeta/CD19-depleted stem cell transplant. The receptor source for this set is a boy younger than two who had a stem cell transplant for SCID, so the T cells may come from the graft donor.

This chain connects TRBV4-3 to TRBJ2-1; D remains ambiguous. V was pared by 3 bases and J by 4 bases, with 16 bases between. This CDR3 has 16 residues. Per germline, CDR1 LGHNA and CDR2 YSLEER. Here the CDR3 reads CASSHGPSEWYNEQFF. The CDR3, as DNA: TGCGCCAGCAGCCATGGACCCTCCGAGTGGTACAATGAGCAGTTCTTC.

The chain carries TRBV20-1 and TRBJ2-6; no firm D call. The CDR3 is 12 residues long. Looked up from germline, CDR1 is DFQATT and CDR2 is SNEGSKA (reference sequence). This CDR3 reads CRPYSGANVLTF. The CDR3 DNA is TGCAGACCTTACTCTGGGGCCAACGTCCTGACTTTC.

Only one count was recorded for this clonotype. The rearrangement joins TRBV12-3 or TRBV12-4 to TRBJ1-2; D gene unclear. V was clipped by 5 bases and J by 8 bases, with 27 bases between them. This CDR3 spans 17 amino acids. As DNA, the CDR3 is TGTGCCAGCAGTATCGCTATCCGGACGGCTCGGGGTCACGGCTACACCTTC. It yields the protein CASSIAIRTARGHGYTF.

CDR3 DNA: TGCAGCGTCCAGGTGGGGTCCCAAGAGACCCAGTACTTC. Its protein product is CSVQVGSQETQYF. The V and J genes are TRBV29-1 and TRBJ2-5; no firm D call. The V and J ends lost 6 bases and 1 base respectively, with 12 bases between them. The germline V gene encodes CDR1 SQVTM and CDR2 ANQGSEA. The CDR3 covers 13 residues.

On this clonotype itself: A read error may account for a junction end that differs from germline. The rearrangement links TRBV3-1 to TRBJ1-5; D gene ambiguous. CDR3 length: 10 residues. Germline-derived CDR1 and CDR2 are LGHDT and YNNKEL (reference sequence). CDR3 in amino acids: CASSTSVLDF. The CDR3 DNA is TGTGCCAGCAGCACTTCCGTTTTGGATTTT.

V gene TRBV12-3 or TRBV12-4 combines with J gene TRBJ1-3, with 9 bases identical to TRBD1. This CDR3 has 16 amino acids. J lost 0 bases, V lost 4 bases, and 4 bases had no gene match. The CDR3 DNA sequence: TGTGCCAGCAGTTGGGACAGGGTCAGCTCTGGAAACACCATATATTTT. Encoded protein: CASSWDRVSSGNTIYF.

The chain joins TRBV5-1 to TRBJ2-1, with 7 bases aligning to TRBD2. The CDR3 sequence is 17 residues long. Germline V CDR1 and CDR2: SGHRS, YFSETQ. V was pared by 1 base and J by 6 bases, with 13 bases of the junction left unmatched. CDR3 DNA: TGCGCCAGCAGCTTGTTCCAGGGAGGGCGTGGTGGCAATGAGCAGTTCTTC. Protein sequence: CASSLFQGGRGGNEQFF.

The table lists this clonotype with a few counts. The chain links TRBV20-1 to TRBJ2-2; TRBD1 agrees at 10 bases. Germline loops: CDR1 DFQATT, CDR2 SNEGSKA (reference sequence). V shed 2 bases and J 7 bases; nucleotides not matched to a gene: 10. The CDR3 contains 16 residues. This CDR3 reads CSARKRQGANGGELFF. The CDR3 DNA reads as TGCAGTGCTAGAAAAAGACAGGGGGCAAACGGCGGGGAGCTGTTTTTT.

This clonotype was observed a few times. The chain is built from TRBV12-3 or TRBV12-4 and TRBJ2-5, with 11 bases lining up with TRBD1. Losses at the gene ends were 6 bases for V and 4 bases for J; bases not matched to a gene: 1. This CDR3 has 13 amino acids. CDR3 nucleotide sequence: TGTGCCAGCAGGGACAGGGGGCGAGAGACCCAGTACTTC. Its protein is CASRDRGRETQYF.

There are a few counts of this clonotype. This CDR3 reads CASSQGDRDNQPQHF. CDR3 sequence (DNA): TGCGCCAGCAGCCAGGGGGACAGGGATAATCAGCCCCAGCATTTT. V and J are TRBV4-1 and TRBJ1-5, with 9 bases aligning to TRBD1. The CDR3 runs to 15 residues. The V and J ends lost 3 bases and 4 bases, in that order; junction bases with no gene match: 4. Germline V lookup: CDR1 MGHRA, CDR2 YSYEKL.

The chain employs TRBV3-1 and TRBJ1-1; TRBD1 aligns across 7 bases. Germline lookup yields CDR1 LGHDT and CDR2 YNNKEL (reference sequence). The CDR3 has 15 amino acids. J was trimmed by 1 base and V by 4 bases; bases with no gene match: 6. The CDR3 protein is CASSRRTGPNTEAFF. Here the CDR3 DNA reads TGTGCCAGCAGCCGGAGGACAGGACCGAACACTGAAGCTTTCTTT.

This sequence joins TRBV11-2 and TRBJ2-5; D is perhaps TRBD1 (5 bases). The CDR3 totals 14 residues. Germline V gene sequence: CDR1 SGHAT, CDR2 FQNNGV. Trimming stripped 5 bases from V and 1 base from J, with 11 bases between. In nucleotides, the CDR3 is TGTGCCAGCAGCGTCCGACAGTTCCAAGAGACCCAGTACTTC. Translated, it gives CASSVRQFQETQYF.

The chain employs TRBV20-1 and TRBJ2-3; the D is unclear. CDR3 size: 12 residues. From germline, CDR1 is DFQATT and CDR2 SNEGSKA (reference sequence). V lost 3 bases and J 2 bases, leaving 6 bases between the germline ends. The CDR3 loop is CSASPDTDTQYF. The DNA for the CDR3 is TGCAGTGCTAGCCCCGACACAGATACGCAGTATTTT.

This clonotype was observed a few times. V gene TRBV18 combines with J gene TRBJ2-7; 8 nucleotides align to TRBD1. CDR1 and CDR2 (germline): KGHSH, LQKENI. J lost 3 bases, V lost 2 bases, and 9 bases had no gene match. The CDR3 spans 16 residues. CDR3 nucleotide sequence: TGTGCCAGCTCACCAGGAAGGCGACAGGGGCGCTACGAGCAGTACTTC. Translation: CASSPGRRQGRYEQYF.

The chain is built from TRBV20-1 and TRBJ2-2; TRBD2 aligns across 9 bases. The CDR3 extends over 15 amino acids. Trimming at V came to 7 bases and at J to 5 bases, leaving 11 bases not matched to a gene. The germline CDR1 and CDR2 sequences are DFQATT and SNEGSKA (reference sequence). The CDR3 loop reads CSVRSGLAMTGELFF. CDR3 nucleotides: TGCAGTGTCAGGTCGGGACTAGCAATGACCGGGGAGCTGTTTTTT.